This TCR beta chain was recorded in a study of T cells in localized non-small cell lung cancer (TCRdb year 2020). Notes on the research overall: The study examined T cell repertoires in approximately 240 patients with early-stage NSCLC and compared tumors with uninvolved tumor-adjacent lungs. The cohort consisted of 200 to 300 treatment-naive NSCLC patients whose localized lung tumors had been resected. Of the NSCLC patients, about 130 were male and around 99 were female, and the mean age was approximately 69 years. Results the study describes overall, beyond this receptor: Uninvolved tumor-adjacent lung showed the highest T cell clonality, higher than tumor, which suggests more focused antigenic responses in the adjacent lung. Because the study design was exploratory, TCR variables were selected using unadjusted p-values without false-discovery rate correction. A median of 57 of the top 100 tumor clones turned up in the paired uninvolved adjacent lung, and approximately 30 of those clones also ranked among the top 100 of that same adjacent lung. Because multi-region sequencing of the tumors was not done, intratumor heterogeneity could not be ruled out. Higher blood T cell density associated with longer overall survival, while higher adjacent-lung clonality associated with shorter survival.

At diagnosis, peripheral blood, uninvolved tumor-adjacent lung and tumor were collected and were preserved as a mix of fresh-frozen and FFPE material. For TCR repertoire profiling, blood samples were analyzed in the form of peripheral blood mononuclear cells. The immunoSEQ Assay was used to sequence TCR beta CDR3 regions from DNA. In the original analysis: T cell density was computed as TCR beta template counts normalized to usable DNA estimated by amplifying housekeeping genes. Richness was estimated with the preseqR package, extrapolating to 400,000 templates for PBMC samples and 120,000 templates for tissue samples. Clonality was taken to be one minus Pielou's evenness. Tissue-enriched TCRs were identified by differential abundance testing using productive amino-acid clonotypes, minimum total count 5 and alpha 0.1. Repertoire overlap between compartments was quantified with the Jaccard Index and Morisita Overlap Index. TCR beta CDR3s were clustered by GLIPH together with public tetramer-defined viral CDR3s, and at least three viral sequences plus V-gene enrichment were required for viral motifs. TCRdb re-hosts the immuneACCESS table, in-frame sequences only. Its copies lack some clones; in the studies checked, an unresolved V gene accounts for under half of them, and the cause for the rest is not known. That table is the source of V, J and clone size, and D and trimming were worked out from the DNA. The sample yields 20,000 to 25,000 clones; around 86% were counted once. The biggest ten clones account for less than 15% of the sample.

With regard to this clone: The antigen this receptor binds is unknown. The sample holds no much larger clone one base away, and base qualities are not on file.

The starting material was PBMCs, obtained before any cancer treatment. The receptor was isolated from a man between 35 and 75 years old with stage II squamous cell lung carcinoma.

The CDR3 region: CASRGRLEGNIQYF. The DNA sequence reads TGTGCCAGCAGGGGGCGACTAGAGGGAAACATTCAGTACTTC. The chain uses TRBV6-5 and TRBJ2-4, with TRBD2 perhaps the D gene, on 6 matching bases. The CDR3, from cysteine to phenylalanine, totals 14 residues. The only DNA kept is the CDR3, 42 bases in frame from the first base. V is shortened by 6 bases, J by 6 bases, and the region joining them spans 15 bases. For CDR1 and CDR2, the germline V gene lists MNHEY and SVGAGI.